This is a list of T cell receptor beta chains from one sample in a study of blood T cell repertoires in COVID-19. Measured with immunoSEQ multiplex PCR; TCRdb has only the in-frame clones, and not every one. The sample records 75,000 to 100,000 clones, about 87% being singletons. What was sequenced was peripheral blood. Source of these receptors: a human donor in a cohort sampled during active COVID-19. CDR3s include the opening cysteine and the closing phenylalanine or tryptophan. The order of the fields is clone size, V gene, J gene, D gene, CDR3 protein, CDR3 DNA. The D gene is left open where the match is weak. Clone size is stated in some rows and not others, as once, few, many or a class when expanded.

once,TRBV9,TRBJ1-6,-,CASSRDWDNSPLHF,TGTGCCAGCAGCAGGGACTGGGATAATTCACCCCTCCACTTT
-,TRBV5-1,TRBJ1-4,-,CASSLGLVSSEKLFF,TGCGCCAGCAGCTTGGGCCTAGTGTCATCGGAAAAACTGTTTTTT
-,TRBV28,TRBJ2-7,-,CASSGGLKIFYEQYF,TGTGCCAGCAGCGGAGGGCTCAAAATATTCTACGAGCAGTACTTC
few,TRBV7-9,TRBJ2-7,TRBD2,CASSFSGGSGGSYEQYF,TGTGCCAGCAGCTTTTCTGGCGGTAGCGGGGGATCCTACGAGCAGTACTTC
-,TRBV9,TRBJ2-1,TRBD2,CASSVAGGGNEQFF,TGTGCCAGCAGCGTAGCGGGAGGAGGTAATGAGCAGTTCTTC
-,TRBV7-3,TRBJ2-3,TRBD2,CASSHGLAGITDTQYF,TGTGCCAGCAGCCACGGACTAGCGGGGATCACAGATACGCAGTATTTT
-,TRBV6-1,TRBJ2-2,-,CASSEQVTAGELFF,TGTGCCAGCAGTGAGCAGGTCACAGCCGGGGAGCTGTTTTTT
-,TRBV3-1/TRBV3-2,TRBJ1-1,-,CASGPGENTEAFF,TGTGCCAGCGGACCAGGGGAGAACACTGAAGCTTTCTTT
-,TRBV7-9,TRBJ2-3,TRBD1,CASRQDRVTDTQYF,TGTGCCAGCAGGCAGGACAGGGTGACAGATACGCAGTATTTT
-,TRBV7-6,TRBJ2-7,TRBD1,CASRQGFGDSYEQYF,TGTGCCAGCAGACAGGGGTTTGGCGACTCCTACGAGCAGTACTTC
once,TRBV20-1,TRBJ1-1,TRBD1,CRLDRDTEAFF,TGCAGGCTGGACAGGGACACTGAAGCTTTCTTT
-,TRBV11-3,TRBJ2-7,-,CASSRGPGAQEQYF,TGTGCCAGCTCCCGGGGTCCAGGGGCCCAAGAGCAGTACTTC
once,TRBV27,TRBJ2-7,-,CASRTNPLAQQYF,TGTGCCAGCAGGACAAACCCACTAGCCCAGCAGTACTTC
-,TRBV3-1/TRBV3-2,TRBJ1-1,-,CASSPSGVNTEAFF,TGTGCCAGCAGCCCCTCAGGGGTGAACACTGAAGCTTTCTTT
few,TRBV19,TRBJ1-5,TRBD1,CASSRDSPYQPQHF,TGTGCCAGTAGTAGGGACAGCCCTTATCAGCCCCAGCATTTT